The 5 T cell receptor beta chains below come from one sample, sequenced in a study of T cell responses to AZD1222 COVID-19 vaccine. The protocol was immunoSEQ multiplex PCR, while the TCRdb copy is restricted to in-frame clones and leaves out a portion. The sample lists under 150,000 clones; around 87% were seen once. Source: peripheral blood, taken on day 0 of AZD1222 vaccination. The receptors stem from an adult in good health.

The rearrangement joins TRBV5-8 to TRBJ2-5, with D perhaps TRBD1 or TRBD2 (7 bases each). Germline lookup yields CDR1 SGHTS and CDR2 YDEGEE. The CDR3 is 15 residues long. Trimming stripped 1 base from V and 5 bases from J, with 15 bases between. The CDR3 bases are TGTGCCAGCAGCTTGTACCAGGGGGGGATTGAGACCCAGTACTTC. Translated, it gives CASSLYQGGIETQYF.

This clone was found once. V gene TRBV20-1 combines with J gene TRBJ2-5; TRBD2 matches at 7 bases. Germline V gene sequence: CDR1 DFQATT, CDR2 SNEGSKA (reference sequence). Trimming at V came to 3 bases and at J to 5 bases, leaving 12 bases not matched to a gene. The CDR3 covers 15 residues. CDR3 sequence: CSASPRGEAWETQYF. The CDR3 DNA follows: TGCAGTGCTAGTCCCCGGGGGGAAGCATGGGAGACCCAGTACTTC.

The V gene is TRBV4-2, the J gene TRBJ1-1; D possibly corresponds to TRBD1 (5 bases). The V end lost 1 base, the J end lost 1 base, and 7 bases lay between the germline ends. Germline values: CDR1 LGHNA, CDR2 YNFKEQ. The CDR3 contains 14 residues. The chain's CDR3 is CASSQGGRNTEAFF. The CDR3 nucleotides read TGTGCCAGCAGCCAAGGGGGACGGAACACTGAAGCTTTCTTT.

This clone was seen only a few times. This chain connects TRBV2 to TRBJ2-3; 7 bases fit TRBD2. V trimming: 8 bases; J trimming: 2 bases; junction bases outside the gene matches: 7. CDR3 size: 14 residues. CDR1 and CDR2 from the germline V gene are SNHLY and FYNNEI. The CDR3 coding sequence is TGTGCCAGCCGAAGAGGGACTAACACAGATACGCAGTATTTT. Translation: CASRRGTNTDTQYF.

CDR3 DNA: TGTGCCAGCAGTTCCGGGGGGATCCTCTCCTACGAGCAGTACTTC. This encodes CASSSGGILSYEQYF. This sequence joins TRBV9 and TRBJ2-7, with TRBD2 matching 7 bases. The ends lost 5 bases at V and 0 bases at J; junction bases unmatched: 8. The CDR3 spans 15 residues. Germline lookup yields CDR1 SGDLS and CDR2 YYNGEE.